Included here is one T cell receptor beta chain sequence, with context. Per the original data handling: Amplification of reference gene primers was used by the study to estimate nucleated cell counts. Data came from immunoSEQ multiplex PCR; TCRdb stores just in-frame clones and leaves some out. Clone size and V and J calls were adopted from that table, with D and trimming inferred from the DNA. The sample holds roughly 250,000 clones, over 75% seen once. These data are taken from a study of blood T cell repertoires in COVID-19. Study background: Samples representing acute and convalescent COVID-19 were sourced from the United States, Italy and Spain. Sources were T cells, B-cell-depleted T cells, or PBMCs; the material itself was cDNA or gDNA.

CDR1 and CDR2 from the germline V gene are SGHTS and YDEGEE. The CDR3 consists of 15 residues. J lost 6 bases, V lost 4 bases, and 7 bases had no gene match. This rearrangement joins TRBV5-8 to TRBJ1-4; TRBD1 agrees at 9 bases. The clonotype was recovered from a human donor in a cohort sampled during active COVID-19. Sequencing used peripheral blood. The CDR3 protein is CASSRDRGWYEKLFF. The CDR3 DNA sequence: TGTGCCAGCAGCCGCGACAGGGGGTGGTATGAAAAACTGTTTTTT. The full variable domain, its missing parts supplied by reference TRBV5-8 and TRBJ1-4, is EAGVTQSPTHLIKTRGQQATLRCSPISGHTSVYWYQQALGLGLQFLLWYDEGEERNRGNFPPRFSGRQFPNYSSELNVNALELEDSALYLCASSRDRGWYEKLFFGSGTQLSVL.